These 18 T cell receptor beta chains were all obtained from the same sample, sequenced in a study of blood T cell repertoires in COVID-19. The protocol was immunoSEQ multiplex PCR, while the TCRdb copy is restricted to in-frame clones and leaves out a portion. The sample holds more than 250,000 clones, more than 70% seen once. The source material was peripheral blood. These TCRs come from a man aged 18 to 30 who had recovered from COVID-19.

The gene calls are TRBV13 and TRBJ2-7; 7 bases map to TRBD1. This CDR3 has 15 amino acids. Unmatched junction bases numbered 8, after V lost 5 bases and J lost 1 base. Germline CDR1 reads PRHDT; CDR2 reads FYEKMQ (reference sequence). CDR3 in amino acids: CASSPTGTVSYEQYF. The CDR3 nucleotides read TGTGCCAGCAGCCCCACCGGGACAGTTTCCTACGAGCAGTACTTC.

The chain joins TRBV7-2 to TRBJ1-2; a possible D gene is TRBD1 (5 bases). Germline V gene lookup returns CDR1 SGHTA and CDR2 FQGNSA. CDR3 length: 15 residues. The germline V and J ends were trimmed by 0 bases and 4 bases, with 12 bases remaining between them. Here the CDR3 reads CASSLAKGQSYGYTF. In DNA form, the CDR3 reads TGTGCCAGCAGCTTAGCGAAGGGGCAGTCCTATGGCTACACCTTC.

The chain carries TRBV4-2 and TRBJ1-1; 7 bases agree with TRBD1. The length of the CDR3 is 16 residues. Germline lookup yields CDR1 LGHNA and CDR2 YNFKEQ. J was trimmed by 3 bases and V by 1 base; bases with no gene match: 8. The CDR3 sequence is CASSQVRGTVDTEAFF. Here the CDR3 DNA reads TGTGCCAGCAGCCAAGTCCGGGGGACAGTGGACACTGAAGCTTTCTTT.

The genes are TRBV2 and TRBJ1-5; a weak D match, TRBD1 (5 bases). The CDR3 runs 16 residues. The germline CDR1 and CDR2 sequences are SNHLY and FYNNEI. V shed 7 bases and J shed 2 bases, with 18 bases lying between them. CDR3 bases: TGTGCCAGCACGATGGGGAGGGGCTTTGGCAATCAGCCCCAGCATTTT. It encodes CASTMGRGFGNQPQHF.

V usage is TRBV19 and J usage is TRBJ1-2; no reliable D call. Between the trimmed V and J ends, which lost 4 bases and 8 bases, there was a span of 20 bases. The CDR3 loop spans 15 amino acids. Germline CDR1 reads LNHDA; CDR2 reads SQIVND (reference sequence). CDR3 bases: TGTGCCAGTAGTAAAGGGAGTGGTGCCCTCCAAGGCTACACCTTC. Translation gives CASSKGSGALQGYTF.

V and J are TRBV16 and TRBJ1-1, with D uncertain. The CDR3 runs 15 residues. V lost 3 bases, J lost 0 bases, and 11 bases lay in between. Germline-derived CDR1 and CDR2 are KGHSY and FQNENV. This CDR3 reads CASSQPDLVNTEAFF. The CDR3, as DNA: TGTGCCAGCAGCCAGCCCGACTTGGTGAACACTGAAGCTTTCTTT.

This chain links TRBV2 with TRBJ2-3; TRBD2 agrees at 8 bases. Trimming took 6 bases from V and 6 from J; bases not matched to a gene: 8. This CDR3 is 14 amino acids long. Germline V gene sequence: CDR1 SNHLY, CDR2 FYNNEI. CDR3 DNA: TGTGCCAGCAGGCCGAAGACTAGCGCGGATACGCAGTATTTT. This codes for CASRPKTSADTQYF.

The chain uses TRBV19 and TRBJ2-1; 14 nucleotides line up with TRBD2. Trimming removed 5 bases from V and 0 bases from J; junction bases left unmatched: 9. Germline lookup yields CDR1 LNHDA and CDR2 SQIVND (reference sequence). The length of the CDR3 is 19 residues. The DNA of the CDR3 is TGTGCCAGTAGTGGGACTAGCGGGGGTAAGACGAGCTCCTACAATGAGCAGTTCTTC. Its translation is CASSGTSGGKTSSYNEQFF.

The V and J genes are TRBV5-1 and TRBJ1-2, with D possibly being TRBD1 (5 bases). Germline V CDR1 and CDR2: SGHRS, YFSETQ. The CDR3 covers 14 residues. The ends were cut back, 1 base at V and 3 bases at J, with 10 bases in the middle. The CDR3 here is CASSLQGLDYGYTF. DNA for the CDR3: TGCGCCAGCAGCTTGCAGGGACTCGACTATGGCTACACCTTC.

This clone was observed a single time. The rearrangement joins TRBV3-1 (or the pseudogene TRBV3-2) to TRBJ2-5; D is uncertain. The CDR3 loop spans 13 amino acids. In germline, CDR1 is LGHDT, CDR2 YNNKEL (reference sequence). Between the trimmed V and J ends, which lost 7 bases and 5 bases, there was a span of 14 bases. For the CDR3, the DNA is TGTGCCAGCACGCCGCGAGCTAGTGAGACCCAGTACTTC. Translation: CASTPRASETQYF.

This sequence joins TRBV18 and TRBJ2-1; tentative D call: TRBD2 (6 bases). The CDR3 totals 15 residues. Per germline, CDR1 KGHSH and CDR2 LQKENI. The V gene lost 4 bases and the J gene lost 4 bases, with 14 bases spanning the gap. CDR3 DNA sequence: TGTGCCAGCTCACTTGTACTAGCCGCATACAATGAGCAGTTCTTC. Residues: CASSLVLAAYNEQFF.

This clone was seen more than once but under ten times. Other DNA sequences of this sample code for an identical CDR3. This chain uses TRBV7-2 with TRBJ2-3; TRBD2 agrees at 10 bases. After removal of 5 bases from V and 1 base from J, the junction contained 6 bases not matched to a gene. Germline V gene sequence: CDR1 SGHTA, CDR2 FQGNSA. The CDR3 spans 16 residues. Here the CDR3 reads CASSPRLAGRTDTQYF. The CDR3 DNA follows: TGTGCCAGCAGCCCCAGACTAGCGGGCCGCACAGATACGCAGTATTTT.

The chain recombines TRBV5-1 with TRBJ1-2; 8 positions match TRBD1. The ends lost 4 bases at V and 0 bases at J; junction bases unmatched: 2. The germline V gene encodes CDR1 SGHRS and CDR2 YFSETQ. This CDR3 has 14 residues. The CDR3 is CASSQGQANYGYTF. The CDR3 bases are TGCGCCAGCAGCCAGGGACAGGCTAACTATGGCTACACCTTC. The full variable domain, its missing parts supplied by reference TRBV5-1 and TRBJ1-2, is KAGVTQTPRYLIKTRGQQVTLSCSPISGHRSVSWYQQTPGQGLQFLFEYFSETQRNKGNFPGRFSGRQFSNSRSEMNVSTLELGDSALYLCASSQGQANYGYTFGSGTRLTVV.

The genes are TRBV5-6 and TRBJ2-5, with 12 bases aligning to TRBD2. This CDR3 region has 15 residues. With V trimmed by 0 bases and J by 4 bases, 1 base remained unmatched. The germline V gene has CDR1 SGHDT and CDR2 YYEEEE. In DNA, the CDR3 is TGTGCCAGCAGCTTGGCTAGCGGGGGGGCAGAGACCCAGTACTTC. This codes for CASSLASGGAETQYF.

J is TRBJ1-1 and V is TRBV30, with TRBD1 matching 7 bases. The CDR3 sequence is 13 residues long. Germline CDR1 and CDR2: GTSNPN and SVGIG (reference sequence). Germline trimming cut 4 bases from V and 0 bases from J; bases unmatched to any gene: 2. In DNA form, the CDR3 reads TGTGCCTGGAAGGGACAGATGAACACTGAAGCTTTCTTT. It encodes CAWKGQMNTEAFF.

The rearrangement joins TRBV19 to TRBJ2-2; TRBD1 matches at 10 bases. The CDR3 runs to 15 residues. CDR1 is LNHDA and CDR2 is SQIVND in the germline V gene (reference sequence). V gave up 6 bases and J gave up 3 bases; unmatched junction bases: 4. CDR3 amino acids: CASRRQGADTGELFF. The CDR3 DNA reads TGTGCCAGTAGAAGACAGGGGGCTGACACCGGGGAGCTGTTTTTT. The full variable domain, completed using reference TRBV19 and TRBJ2-2, is DGGITQSPKYLFRKEGQNVTLSCEQNLNHDAMYWYRQDPGQGLRLIYYSQIVNDFQKGDIAEGYSVSREKKESFPLTVTSAQKNPTAFYLCASRRQGADTGELFFGEGSRLTVL.

The rearrangement links TRBV30 to TRBJ1-1; 7 bases are a match to TRBD1. Losses at the gene ends were 2 bases for V and 9 bases for J; bases not matched to a gene: 6. This CDR3 comprises 12 residues. The germline CDR1 and CDR2 sequences are GTSNPN and SVGIG (reference sequence). This CDR3 is CAWSPYRGQAFF. The CDR3 DNA reads as TGTGCCTGGAGTCCTTACAGGGGCCAAGCTTTCTTT.

This chain connects TRBV24-1 to TRBJ2-5; D not certain. V lost 4 bases and J lost 0, with 11 bases in between. The CDR3 contains 15 residues. CDR1 is KGHDR and CDR2 is SFDVKD in the germline V gene. The CDR3 spells CATSDKNRDQETQYF. CDR3 nucleotides: TGTGCCACCAGTGACAAAAACAGAGACCAAGAGACCCAGTACTTC.